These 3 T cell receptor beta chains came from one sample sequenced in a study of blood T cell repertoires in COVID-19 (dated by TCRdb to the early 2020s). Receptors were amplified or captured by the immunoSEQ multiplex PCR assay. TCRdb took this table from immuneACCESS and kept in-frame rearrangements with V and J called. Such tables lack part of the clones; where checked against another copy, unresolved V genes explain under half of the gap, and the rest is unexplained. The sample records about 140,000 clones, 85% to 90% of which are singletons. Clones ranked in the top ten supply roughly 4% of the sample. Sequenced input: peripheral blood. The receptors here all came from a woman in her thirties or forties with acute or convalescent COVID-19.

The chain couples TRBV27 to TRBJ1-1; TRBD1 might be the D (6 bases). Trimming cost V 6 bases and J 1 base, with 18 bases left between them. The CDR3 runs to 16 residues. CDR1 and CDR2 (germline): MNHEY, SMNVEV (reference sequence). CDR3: CASRGPGHLSNTEAFF. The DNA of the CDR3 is TGTGCCAGCAGAGGCCCGGGACACCTATCGAACACTGAAGCTTTCTTT.

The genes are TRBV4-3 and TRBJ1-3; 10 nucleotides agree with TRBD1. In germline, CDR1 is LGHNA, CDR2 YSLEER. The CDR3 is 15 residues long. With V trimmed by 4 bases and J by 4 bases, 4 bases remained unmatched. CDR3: CASSRDRGRGNTIYF. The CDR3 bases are TGCGCCAGCAGCCGGGACAGGGGACGAGGAAACACCATATATTTT.

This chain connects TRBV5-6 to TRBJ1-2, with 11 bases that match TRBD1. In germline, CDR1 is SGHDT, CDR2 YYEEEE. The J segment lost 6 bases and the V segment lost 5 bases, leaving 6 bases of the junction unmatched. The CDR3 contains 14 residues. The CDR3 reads CASSWGQGVDGYTF. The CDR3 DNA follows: TGTGCCAGCAGTTGGGGACAGGGGGTGGATGGCTACACCTTC.